The rows below give T cell receptor beta chains drawn from one sample of a study of T cell responses to AZD1222 COVID-19 vaccine. Clones were sequenced by immunoSEQ multiplex PCR, and TCRdb holds only the in-frame ones, with some missing. Of about 150,000 clones detected, roughly 89% appear once; the ten largest clones hold 0.85% to 1.1%. This specimen was peripheral blood, taken 28 days after the second AZD1222 dose. Source of these receptors: an adult who received the AZD1222 COVID-19 vaccine. Both conserved end residues are part of each CDR3. D genes are given only for firm matches. Size tells how often a clone was seen (once, few, many) or the class of an expanded clone, and some rows leave it out.

v_gene	d_gene	abundance	j_gene	CDR3nt	CDR3aa
TRBV7-2	-	-	TRBJ1-1	TGTGCCAGCGCTACACAGGGGAACACTGAAGCTTTCTTT	CASATQGNTEAFF
TRBV10-1	-	-	TRBJ2-7	TGCGCCAGCAGTGTCAAGGGCAACTACGAGCAGTACTTC	CASSVKGNYEQYF
TRBV11-2	TRBD2	-	TRBJ2-7	TGTGCCAGCAGCCCATCTAGCGGGGCTTACTACGAGCAGTACTTC	CASSPSSGAYYEQYF
TRBV6-4	-	few	TRBJ2-2	TGTGCCAGCAGTCGGGCGGGGTCCACCGGGGAGCTGTTTTTT	CASSRAGSTGELFF
TRBV11-2	TRBD1	-	TRBJ1-2	TGTGCCAGCAGCTTAGATCGCCGGGACAGGGGTAGTTATGGCTACACCTTC	CASSLDRRDRGSYGYTF
TRBV7-2	-	-	TRBJ2-5	TGTGCCAGCAGCTTAACCTACAGGGGCGGAGGGGAGACCCAGTACTTC	CASSLTYRGGGETQYF
TRBV2	-	-	TRBJ2-7	TGTGCCAGCGTCCCCTCCCGACAGGCCTCCTCCTACGAGCAGTACTTC	CASVPSRQASSYEQYF
TRBV4-1	-	-	TRBJ1-6	TGCGCCAGCAGCCTCGTAGTCGGTGGCGAGTCCTATAATTCACCCCTCCACTTT	CASSLVVGGESYNSPLHF
TRBV2	-	-	TRBJ2-2	TGTGCCAGCAGTGAAAGTTATGGCCTAGTCCGGGCGAACACCGGGGAGCTGTTTTTT	CASSESYGLVRANTGELFF
TRBV5-1	-	-	TRBJ1-3	TGCGCCAGCAGCCCCCTTACAGGCCGCGACTCTGGAAACACCATATATTTT	CASSPLTGRDSGNTIYF
TRBV12-3/TRBV12-4	-	-	TRBJ2-3	TGTGCCAGCAGTCCCCCGACAGTTACGCAGTATTTT	CASSPPTVTQYF
TRBV4-1	-	-	TRBJ1-2	TGCGCCAGCAGCCGAAACAGGCTCTACACCTTC	CASSRNRLYTF
TRBV7-8	TRBD1	-	TRBJ1-5	TGTGCCAGCAGCTTAGGCAGGGGGCTTAATCAGCCCCAGCATTTT	CASSLGRGLNQPQHF
TRBV5-1	-	-	TRBJ2-7	TGCGCCAGCAGCTTGACGAGTACTCCGGGACACGAGCAGTACTTC	CASSLTSTPGHEQYF
TRBV24-1	TRBD1	-	TRBJ2-2	TGTGCCACCAGTGATTGGGGACAGGGAAACACCGGGGAGCTGTTTTTT	CATSDWGQGNTGELFF
TRBV6-1	-	-	TRBJ1-2	TGTGCCAGCAGTGAACATGTTAACTATGGCTACACCTTC	CASSEHVNYGYTF
TRBV7-2	-	-	TRBJ1-2	TGTGCCAGCAGCTTAGGGCACGGGGACTATGGCTACACCTTC	CASSLGHGDYGYTF
TRBV6-2/TRBV6-3	TRBD1	-	TRBJ2-7	TGTGCCAGCAGTTGGGGACAGGGAGGATACGAGCAGTACTTC	CASSWGQGGYEQYF
TRBV19	-	-	TRBJ1-2	TGTGCCAGTAGTATCAGGACAATTGGCTACACCTTC	CASSIRTIGYTF
TRBV7-2	-	-	TRBJ2-5	TGTGCCAGCAGCTTACACCCGGTCACAAATAAAGAGACCCAGTACTTC	CASSLHPVTNKETQYF
TRBV2	-	once	TRBJ2-5	TGTGCCAGCAGTGGATCAGAGACCCAGTACTTC	CASSGSETQYF
TRBV6-2/TRBV6-3	-	-	TRBJ2-7	TGTGCCAGCAGTTACCTCGGGCCCACCTACGAGCAGTACTTC	CASSYLGPTYEQYF
TRBV11-2	TRBD2	once	TRBJ2-3	TGTGCCAGCAGCCCCAGACTAGCGGGGGGCCCAGATACGCAGTATTTT	CASSPRLAGGPDTQYF
TRBV5-6	-	-	TRBJ2-5	TGTGCCAGCAGCCTCGTGGAGGTGCGAGAGACCCAGTACTTC	CASSLVEVRETQYF
TRBV30	-	once	TRBJ1-3	TGTGCCTGGAGTGTAAGGGGCGGTCGTCGAAACACCATATATTTT	CAWSVRGGRRNTIYF
TRBV9	-	-	TRBJ2-3	TGTGCCAGCAGCGTAGCTACAGGCACAGATACGCAGTATTTT	CASSVATGTDTQYF
TRBV10-2	-	-	TRBJ2-5	TGCGCCAGCAGCGCCCAGCTAGGAGAGACCCAGTACTTC	CASSAQLGETQYF
TRBV3-1/TRBV3-2	-	-	TRBJ1-1	TGTGCCAGCAGCCAAGTTTCCCCCCTTCCGGCTTTCTTT	CASSQVSPLPAFF
TRBV11-2	-	-	TRBJ2-2	TGTGCCAGCAGCTTGGGACCGGCGGCCGGGGAGCTGTTTTTT	CASSLGPAAGELFF
TRBV3-1/TRBV3-2	-	-	TRBJ1-2	TGTGCCAGCAGCCGAGCCGGGACGGGGAACTATGGCTACACCTTC	CASSRAGTGNYGYTF
TRBV5-5	-	-	TRBJ1-5	TGTGCCAGCAGCTTGAGGTCTACCGCCTCGCCCCAGCATTTT	CASSLRSTASPQHF
TRBV27	-	-	TRBJ2-1	TGTGCCAGCAGTTTATATGCGGTCTACAATGAGCAGTTCTTC	CASSLYAVYNEQFF
TRBV6-2/TRBV6-3	TRBD2	-	TRBJ2-1	TGTGCCAGCAGTTATTTTCGGCTAGCGGGCAATGAGCAGTTCTTC	CASSYFRLAGNEQFF
TRBV9	-	-	TRBJ2-3	TGTGCCAGCAGTCACGGGCGCGGCGGGGGCACAGATACGCAGTATTTT	CASSHGRGGGTDTQYF
TRBV19	TRBD1	medium-sized	TRBJ2-7	TGTGCCACAGCCGGGACAGGGGATGTCTACGAGCAGTACTTC	CATAGTGDVYEQYF
TRBV4-1	TRBD1	-	TRBJ2-3	TGCGCCAGCAGCCAAGGGGACAGAGAAGATACGCAGTATTTT	CASSQGDREDTQYF